The 6 T cell receptor beta chains presented below share a single source sample, sequenced in a study of shared clonotypes between healthy human individuals (dated by TCRdb to 2020 to 2021). The receptor library was made with the immunoSEQ multiplex PCR assay. TCRdb carries this immuneACCESS record with in-frame sequences only. Its versions omit some clonotypes, under half of them owing to an unresolved V gene in the studies checked, with the rest unexplained. A total of 450,000 to 500,000 clones appear in this sample, around 80% of them only once. Approximately 12% of the sample goes to the ten largest clones. Specimen: PBMCs. The receptors stem from a woman aged 40 to 49 in good health. Some clones in this sample may be carry-over from other donors' samples.

The rearrangement uses TRBV29-1 and TRBJ2-1; the D is unclear. CDR1 is SQVTM and CDR2 is ANQGSEA in the germline V gene. The ends were cut back, 4 bases at V and 6 bases at J, with 16 bases in the middle. The CDR3 consists of 14 residues. CDR3 bases: TGCAGCGTTGCGAGAAGGGCCCCTATCAATGAGCAGTTCTTC. Translating gives CSVARRAPINEQFF.

This clone came up a few times. The chain employs TRBV5-6 and TRBJ2-3; the D is unclear. This CDR3 has 15 residues. The V end was cut by 0 bases, the J end by 0 bases, with 8 bases between. Per germline, CDR1 SGHDT and CDR2 YYEEEE. CDR3 coding DNA: TGTGCCAGCAGCTTGGTGGCAGTTAGCACAGATACGCAGTATTTT. As protein: CASSLVAVSTDTQYF.

The V and J genes are TRBV30 and TRBJ2-7; 8 bases align to TRBD1. The germline V gene has CDR1 GTSNPN and CDR2 SVGIG (reference sequence). Losses at the gene ends were 2 bases for V and 1 base for J; bases not matched to a gene: 10. This CDR3 comprises 16 residues. The CDR3 here is CAWSREWTGRSYEQYF. CDR3 in DNA: TGTGCCTGGAGTCGGGAGTGGACAGGGAGATCCTACGAGCAGTACTTC.

The chain employs TRBV6-1 and TRBJ1-5, with 10 bases matching TRBD1. The junction had 5 bases not matched to a gene; V was cut back by 8 bases and J by 1 base. CDR1 is MNHNS, CDR2 SASEGT, per germline. The CDR3 consists of 15 residues. The CDR3: CASARTGGSNQPQHF. In DNA, the CDR3 is TGTGCCAGCGCCCGGACAGGGGGGAGCAATCAGCCCCAGCATTTT.

The chain is built from TRBV9 and TRBJ2-1; 11 bases map to TRBD1. V was pared by 2 bases and J by 7 bases, with 8 bases of the junction left unmatched. Germline CDR1 is SGDLS and CDR2 is YYNGEE. The CDR3 sequence is 16 residues long. The CDR3 nucleotides read TGTGCCAGCAGCGTCGCCGGGACAGGGGGTAATAATGAGCAGTTCTTC. Its protein is CASSVAGTGGNNEQFF.

V usage is TRBV7-8 and J usage is TRBJ2-1; D may be TRBD1 or TRBD2 (6 bases each). The CDR3 is 15 amino acids. V was shortened by 5 bases and J by 7 bases, with 18 bases between the two germline ends. Germline V gene lookup returns CDR1 SGHVS and CDR2 FQNEAQ. CDR3 region: CASSPGSGGGNEQFF. Written as DNA, the CDR3 is TGTGCCAGCAGCCCCGGGAGCGGAGGGGGAAATGAGCAGTTCTTC.